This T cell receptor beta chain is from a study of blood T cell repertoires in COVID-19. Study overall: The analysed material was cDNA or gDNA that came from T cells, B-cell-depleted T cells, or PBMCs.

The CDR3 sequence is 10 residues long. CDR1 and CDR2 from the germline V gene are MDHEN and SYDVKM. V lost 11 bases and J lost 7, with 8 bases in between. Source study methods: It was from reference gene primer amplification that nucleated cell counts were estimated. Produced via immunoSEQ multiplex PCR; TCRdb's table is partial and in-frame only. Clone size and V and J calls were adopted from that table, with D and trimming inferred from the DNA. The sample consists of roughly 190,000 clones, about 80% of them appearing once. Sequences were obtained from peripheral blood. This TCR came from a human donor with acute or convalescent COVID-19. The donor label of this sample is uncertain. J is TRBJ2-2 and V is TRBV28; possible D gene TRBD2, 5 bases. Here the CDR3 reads CAAGGGELFF. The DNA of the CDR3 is TGTGCCGCTGGAGGCGGGGAGCTGTTTTTT. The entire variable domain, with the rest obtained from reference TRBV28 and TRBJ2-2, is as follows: DVKVTQSSRYLVKRTGEKVFLECVQDMDHENMFWYRQDPGLGLRLIYFSYDVKMKEKGDIPEGYSVSREKKERFSLILESASTNQTSMYLCAAGGGELFFGEGSRLTVL.